This T cell receptor beta chain was documented in a study of blood T cell repertoires in COVID-19. Turning to the study itself: Nucleic acid was either cDNA or gDNA, and it came from T cells, B-cell-depleted T cells, or PBMCs.

Trimming shortened V by 2 bases and J by 4 bases, and 11 bases separated the two germline ends. Germline V gene data show CDR1 as MNHEY and CDR2 as SVGEGT. The CDR3 contains 14 residues. Participants came from some 23 US areas, aged about 18 to 89 years. The table came from immunoSEQ multiplex PCR; TCRdb's copy has only in-frame clones and leaves some out. The table has over 350,000 clones, roughly 88% seen once. The source material was PBMCs or T cells enriched from blood (not recorded which). This sequence originates from a woman younger than 45 with acute COVID-19. V usage is TRBV6-2 or TRBV6-3 and J usage is TRBJ2-5, with a tentative D call TRBD2 (6 bases). The CDR3 DNA sequence: TGTGCCAGCAGTTACATCACTAGCAGAGAGACCCAGTACTTC. Amino acids: CASSYITSRETQYF.